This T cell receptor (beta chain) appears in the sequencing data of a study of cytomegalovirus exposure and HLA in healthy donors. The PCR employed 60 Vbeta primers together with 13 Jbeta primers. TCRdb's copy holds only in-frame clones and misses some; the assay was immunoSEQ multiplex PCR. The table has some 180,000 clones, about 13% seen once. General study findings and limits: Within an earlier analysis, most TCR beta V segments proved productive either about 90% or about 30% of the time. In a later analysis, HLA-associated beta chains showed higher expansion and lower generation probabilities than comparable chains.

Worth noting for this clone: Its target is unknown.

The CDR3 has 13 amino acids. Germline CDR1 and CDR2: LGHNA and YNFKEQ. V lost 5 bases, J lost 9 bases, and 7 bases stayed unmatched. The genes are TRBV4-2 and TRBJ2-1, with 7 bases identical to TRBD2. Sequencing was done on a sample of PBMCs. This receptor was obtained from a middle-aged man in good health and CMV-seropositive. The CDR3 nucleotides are TGTGCCAGCAGCATCCGACTAGCTTTTGAGCAGTTCTTC. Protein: CASSIRLAFEQFF.